This T cell receptor (beta chain) was sequenced for a study of blood T cell repertoires in COVID-19. Study context: The cDNA or gDNA used as material had been derived from T cells, B-cell-depleted T cells, or PBMCs.

Losses at the gene ends were 4 bases for V and 5 bases for J; bases not matched to a gene: 3. This CDR3 contains 13 residues. Germline CDR1 is SQVTM and CDR2 is ANQGSEA. Profiling relied on immunoSEQ multiplex PCR, and the TCRdb table lists in-frame clones only, not all of them. Of roughly 130,000 clones listed, around 81% are singletons. Sequencing was done on a sample of peripheral blood. The chain links TRBV29-1 to TRBJ2-7; TRBD2 agrees at 12 bases. This receptor was obtained from a man in his forties with active or convalescent COVID-19. DNA of the CDR3: TGCAGCGTTGTTACTAGCGGGGGGAACGAGCAGTACTTC. This translates into CSVVTSGGNEQYF.